This T cell receptor beta chain comes out of a study of post-analysis software for immune sequencing data. The TCR beta cDNA libraries contained unique molecular identifiers. TCRdb re-derived calls from the PCR reads in MiXCR, one entry per CDR3 protein. The sample includes 700,000 to 900,000 distinct CDR3 sequences, around 45% seen only once; the top ten take approximately 4.4%. The material sequenced was blood. This sequence originates from a girl between 10 and 17 years old with multiple sclerosis.

The CDR3 spells CASSQESIAGAFYNEQYF. The CDR3 nucleotides read TGCGCCAGCAGCCAAGAGTCCATAGCGGGAGCGTTCTACAATGAGCAGTACTTC. The chain has TRBV4-1 and TRBJ2-1; 9 positions agree with TRBD2. TRBJ2-7 matches the DNA end more closely, so the J call is doubtful. Germline CDR1 reads MGHRA; CDR2 reads YSYEKL. The CDR3 covers 18 residues.